A selection of T cell receptor beta chains follows, all from one sample in a study of monozygotic twins with inflammatory bowel disease. TCRdb reprocessed the 5' RACE reads and keeps a single row for each CDR3 protein, giving no DNA. The specimen's table records more than 300,000 distinct CDR3 sequences. Material: blood. Receptors were obtained from a human donor with ulcerative colitis or Crohn's disease, or a healthy co-twin of an affected twin (not recorded which). Each CDR3 is given with its conserved first and last residue.

j_call	v_call	cdr3_aa
TRBJ2-1	TRBV7-2	CASSIRTSRGEQFF
TRBJ1-2	TRBV24-1	CATKGDDGRCYGYTF
TRBJ2-1	TRBV5-1	CASSYGWSSYNEQFF
TRBJ2-7	TRBV6-4	CASSDSWTSGGGGQYF
TRBJ2-2	TRBV6-1	CAAHPQGGTGELFF
TRBJ1-6	TRBV20-1	CSARGQALNSPLHF
TRBJ2-2	TRBV3-1	CASSQAGVETGELFF
TRBJ1-4	TRBV7-9	CASSLGRSGNEKLFF
TRBJ2-7	TRBV10-2	CAASPARRRASNYEQYF
TRBJ2-1	TRBV7-8	CASSLDGQGFNEQFF
TRBJ2-7	TRBV5-4	CASSPLNSAGEQYF
TRBJ2-7	TRBV4-3	CASSQAGRSSYEQYF
TRBJ2-7	TRBV4-2	CASSQDPGLGNEQYF
TRBJ1-2	TRBV9	CASSVGTNMYGYTF
TRBJ2-5	TRBV5-1	CASSLGDRGEETQYF
TRBJ1-2	TRBV29-1	CSTTGGQGYGYTF
TRBJ2-2	TRBV7-3	CATAVSARTGELFF
TRBJ1-3	TRBV6-2/TRBV6-3	CASRTAYSGNTIYF
TRBJ2-5	TRBV30	CAWSLRLAGGRETQYF
TRBJ1-6	TRBV7-3	CASSSNSDSPLHF